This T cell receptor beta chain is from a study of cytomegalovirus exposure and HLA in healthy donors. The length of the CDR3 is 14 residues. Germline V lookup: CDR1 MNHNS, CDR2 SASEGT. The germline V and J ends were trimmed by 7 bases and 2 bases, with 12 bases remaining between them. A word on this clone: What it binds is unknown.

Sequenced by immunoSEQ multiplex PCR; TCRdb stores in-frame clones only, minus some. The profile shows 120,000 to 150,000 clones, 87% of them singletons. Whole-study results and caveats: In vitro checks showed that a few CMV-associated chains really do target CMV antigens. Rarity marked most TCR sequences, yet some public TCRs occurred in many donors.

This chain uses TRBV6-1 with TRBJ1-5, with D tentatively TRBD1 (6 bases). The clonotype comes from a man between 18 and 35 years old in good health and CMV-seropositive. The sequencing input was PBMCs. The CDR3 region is CASTKGVGNQPQHF. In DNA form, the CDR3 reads TGTGCCAGCACAAAGGGGGTAGGCAATCAGCCCCAGCATTTT.